The clone carrying this T cell receptor beta chain was counted between two and nine times. This specimen comes from a study of cytomegalovirus exposure and HLA in healthy donors. V was clipped by 0 bases and J by 4 bases; unmatched bases: 3. From germline, CDR1 is MNHEY and CDR2 SVGAGI. This CDR3 has 15 residues. PCR involved 60 Vbeta and 13 Jbeta primers. The protocol was immunoSEQ multiplex PCR, while the TCRdb copy is restricted to in-frame clones and leaves out a portion. The table shows some 120,000 clones, with about three quarters occurring only once. The receptor was derived from a human donor in good health. The chain links TRBV6-5 to TRBJ1-2, with 9 bases fitting TRBD1. The sequenced sample was PBMCs. CDR3 protein: CASSYSQGAFYGYTF. In DNA, the CDR3 is TGTGCCAGCAGTTACTCACAGGGGGCGTTCTATGGCTACACCTTC.